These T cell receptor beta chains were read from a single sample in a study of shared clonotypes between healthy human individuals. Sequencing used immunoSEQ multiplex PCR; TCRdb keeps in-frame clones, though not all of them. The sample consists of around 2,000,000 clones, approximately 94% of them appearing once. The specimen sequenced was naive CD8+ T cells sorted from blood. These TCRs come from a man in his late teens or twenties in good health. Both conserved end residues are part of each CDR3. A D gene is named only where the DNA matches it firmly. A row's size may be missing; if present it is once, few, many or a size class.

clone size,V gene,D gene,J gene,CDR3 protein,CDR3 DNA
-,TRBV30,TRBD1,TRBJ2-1,CAWSGDRGIGGSYNEQFF,TGTGCCTGGAGTGGGGACAGGGGGATCGGCGGGTCCTACAATGAGCAGTTCTTC
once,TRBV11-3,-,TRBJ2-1,CASSLELHGHEQFF,TGTGCCAGCAGCTTAGAACTACACGGCCATGAGCAGTTCTTC
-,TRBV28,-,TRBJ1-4,CASSPQGFEGKLFF,TGTGCCAGCAGTCCTCAGGGCTTTGAAGGAAAACTGTTTTTT
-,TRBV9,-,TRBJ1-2,CASSVSRGTNYGYTF,TGTGCCAGCAGCGTAAGCAGGGGCACTAACTATGGCTACACCTTC
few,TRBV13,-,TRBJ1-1,CASSGRWNTEAFF,TGTGCCAGCAGCGGTAGATGGAACACTGAAGCTTTCTTT
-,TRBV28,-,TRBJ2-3,CASSGEQADTQYF,TGTGCCAGCAGCGGGGAACAGGCAGATACGCAGTATTTT
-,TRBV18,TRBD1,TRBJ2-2,CASSPLTDRANTGELFF,TGTGCCAGCTCACCCCTCACAGACAGGGCGAACACCGGGGAGCTGTTTTTT
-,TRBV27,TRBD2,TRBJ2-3,CASSSSGTTDTQYF,TGTGCCAGCAGTTCAAGCGGGACCACAGATACGCAGTATTTT
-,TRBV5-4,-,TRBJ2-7,CASSRVGSYEQYF,TGTGCCAGCAGCCGGGTGGGCTCCTACGAGCAGTACTTC
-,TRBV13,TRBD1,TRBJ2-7,CASSKGQGLGEQYF,TGTGCCAGCAGCAAGGGACAGGGTCTCGGCGAGCAGTACTTC
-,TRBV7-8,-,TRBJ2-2,CASEATGELFF,TGTGCCAGCGAGGCAACCGGGGAGCTGTTTTTT
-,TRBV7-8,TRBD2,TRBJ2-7,CASSPRGLAAYEQYF,TGTGCCAGCAGCCCCCGGGGACTAGCGGCATACGAGCAGTACTTC
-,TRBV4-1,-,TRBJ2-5,CASSRVSGEGWETQYF,TGCGCCAGCAGCCGCGTATCGGGGGAAGGGTGGGAGACCCAGTACTTC
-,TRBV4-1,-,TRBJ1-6,CASSQIQGSSPLHF,TGCGCCAGCAGCCAAATACAGGGAAGCTCACCCCTCCACTTT
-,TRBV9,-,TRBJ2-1,CASSTPGTEQFF,TGTGCCAGCAGCACTCCCGGGACAGAGCAGTTCTTC
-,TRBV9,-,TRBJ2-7,CASSTGGQPYEQYF,TGTGCCAGCAGCACGGGGGGACAGCCCTACGAGCAGTACTTC
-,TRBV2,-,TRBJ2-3,CASRPSRGGQGETDTQYF,TGTGCCAGCAGACCTAGCCGGGGGGGACAGGGTGAAACAGATACGCAGTATTTT
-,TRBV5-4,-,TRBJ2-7,CASSLAAGPNYEQYF,TGTGCCAGCAGCTTGGCGGCAGGCCCAAACTACGAGCAGTACTTC
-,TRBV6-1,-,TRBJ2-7,CASSEESLGSYSYEQYF,TGTGCCAGCAGTGAAGAATCTCTGGGCAGTTATTCCTACGAGCAGTACTTC
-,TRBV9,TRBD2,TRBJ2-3,CASSVASGGTDTQYF,TGTGCCAGCAGCGTAGCTAGCGGGGGCACAGATACGCAGTATTTT